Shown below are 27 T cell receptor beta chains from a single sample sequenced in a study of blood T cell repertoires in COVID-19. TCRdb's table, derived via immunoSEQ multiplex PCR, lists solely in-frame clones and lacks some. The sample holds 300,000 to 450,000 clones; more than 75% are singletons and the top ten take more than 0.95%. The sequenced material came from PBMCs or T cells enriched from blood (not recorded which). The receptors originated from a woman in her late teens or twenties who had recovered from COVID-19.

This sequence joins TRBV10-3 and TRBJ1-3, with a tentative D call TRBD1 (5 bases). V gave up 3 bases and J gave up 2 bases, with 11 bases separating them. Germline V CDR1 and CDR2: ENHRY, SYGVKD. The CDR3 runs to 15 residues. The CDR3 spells CAISDRWGAGNTIYF. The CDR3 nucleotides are TGTGCCATCAGTGATCGGTGGGGGGCTGGAAACACCATATATTTT.

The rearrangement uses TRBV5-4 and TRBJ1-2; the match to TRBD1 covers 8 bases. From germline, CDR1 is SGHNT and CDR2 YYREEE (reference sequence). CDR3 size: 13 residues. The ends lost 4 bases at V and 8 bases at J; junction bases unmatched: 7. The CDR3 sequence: CASSGRQGYGYTF. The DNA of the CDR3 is TGTGCCAGCAGCGGAAGACAGGGGTACGGCTACACCTTC.

The CDR3 nucleotides are TGTGCCAGCAGCTACTCCACAGGGGAAGCTTTCTTT. Its translation is CASSYSTGEAFF. The J gene is TRBJ1-1, the V gene TRBV3-1 (or the pseudogene TRBV3-2); possible D gene TRBD1, 6 bases. CDR3 size: 12 residues. The germline CDR1 and CDR2 sequences are LGHDT and YNNKEL (reference sequence). Deletions cut 5 bases from V and 8 bases from J, with 12 bases between.

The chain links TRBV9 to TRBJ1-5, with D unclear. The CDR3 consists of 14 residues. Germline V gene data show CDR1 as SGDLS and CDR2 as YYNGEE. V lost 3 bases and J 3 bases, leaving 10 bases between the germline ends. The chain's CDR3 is CASSALGDNQPQHF. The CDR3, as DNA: TGTGCCAGCAGCGCGCTTGGAGACAATCAGCCCCAGCATTTT.

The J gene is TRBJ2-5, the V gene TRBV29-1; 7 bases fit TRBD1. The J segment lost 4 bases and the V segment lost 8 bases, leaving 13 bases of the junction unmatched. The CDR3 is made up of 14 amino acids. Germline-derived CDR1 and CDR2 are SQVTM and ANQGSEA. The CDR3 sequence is CSSTGIGIGETQYF. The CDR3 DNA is TGCAGCTCGACAGGGATAGGGATTGGAGAGACCCAGTACTTC. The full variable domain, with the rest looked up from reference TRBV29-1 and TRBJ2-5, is SAVISQKPSRDICQRGTSLTIQCQVDSQVTMMFWYRQQPGQSLTLIATANQGSEATYESGFVIDKFPISRPNLTFSTLTVSNMSPEDSSIYLCSSTGIGIGETQYFGPGTRLLVL.

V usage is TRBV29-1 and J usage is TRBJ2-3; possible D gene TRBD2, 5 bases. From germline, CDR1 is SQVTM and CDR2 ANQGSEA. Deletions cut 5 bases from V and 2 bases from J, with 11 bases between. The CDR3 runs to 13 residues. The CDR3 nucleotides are TGCAGCGTTAGGAGGAGTGACACAGATACGCAGTATTTT. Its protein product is CSVRRSDTDTQYF.

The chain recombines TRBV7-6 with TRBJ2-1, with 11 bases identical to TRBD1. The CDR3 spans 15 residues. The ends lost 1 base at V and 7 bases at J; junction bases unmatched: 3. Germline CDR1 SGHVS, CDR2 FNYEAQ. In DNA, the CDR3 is TGTGCCAGCAGCTTAGTCGGGACAGGGGGGAATGAGCAGTTCTTC. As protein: CASSLVGTGGNEQFF. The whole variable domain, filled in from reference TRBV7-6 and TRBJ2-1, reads GAGVSQSPRYKVTKRGQDVALRCDPISGHVSLYWYRQALGQGPEFLTYFNYEAQQDKSGLPNDRFSAERPEGSISTLTIQRTEQRDSAMYRCASSLVGTGGNEQFFGPGTRLTVL.

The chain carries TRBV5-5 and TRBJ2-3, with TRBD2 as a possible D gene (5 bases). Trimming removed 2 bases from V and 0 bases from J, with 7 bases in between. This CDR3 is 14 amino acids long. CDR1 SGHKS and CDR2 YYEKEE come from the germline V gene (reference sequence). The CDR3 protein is CASSLEGSTDTQYF. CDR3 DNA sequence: TGTGCCAGCAGCTTAGAGGGCAGCACAGATACGCAGTATTTT.

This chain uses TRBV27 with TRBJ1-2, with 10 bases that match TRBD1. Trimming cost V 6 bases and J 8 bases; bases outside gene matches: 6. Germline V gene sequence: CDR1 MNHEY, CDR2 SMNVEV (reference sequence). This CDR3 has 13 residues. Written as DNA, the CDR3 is TGTGCCAGCAGGCCCGACAGGGGGCTCGGCTACACCTTC. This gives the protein CASRPDRGLGYTF.

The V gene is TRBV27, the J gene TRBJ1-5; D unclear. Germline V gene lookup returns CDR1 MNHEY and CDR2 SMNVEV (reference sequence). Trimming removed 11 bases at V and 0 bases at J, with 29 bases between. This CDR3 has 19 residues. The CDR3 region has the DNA TGTGCCGGAGGGTCAGTACCGAGTAGTAGGTTCCATAGCAATCAGCCCCAGCATTTT. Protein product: CAGGSVPSSRFHSNQPQHF.

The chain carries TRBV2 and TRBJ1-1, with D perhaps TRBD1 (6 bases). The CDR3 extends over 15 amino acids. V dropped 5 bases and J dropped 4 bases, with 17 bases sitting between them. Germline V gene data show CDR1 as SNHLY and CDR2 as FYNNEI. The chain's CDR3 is CASSLGEGGVTEAFF. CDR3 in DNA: TGTGCCAGCAGTTTGGGCGAGGGGGGGGTCACTGAAGCTTTCTTT.

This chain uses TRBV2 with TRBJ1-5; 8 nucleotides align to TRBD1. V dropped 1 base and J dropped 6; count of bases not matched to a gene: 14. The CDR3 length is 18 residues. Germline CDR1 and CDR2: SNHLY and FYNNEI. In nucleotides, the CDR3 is TGTGCCAGCAGTGAAGGCTCGCAGGGGGCCCGTATCCGTCAGCCCCAGCATTTT. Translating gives CASSEGSQGARIRQPQHF.

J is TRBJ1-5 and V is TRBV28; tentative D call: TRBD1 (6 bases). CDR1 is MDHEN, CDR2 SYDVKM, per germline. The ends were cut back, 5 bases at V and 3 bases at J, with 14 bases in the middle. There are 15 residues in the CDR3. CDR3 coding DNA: TGTGCCAGCAGTCTAAAGCACAGGGTCAATCAGCCCCAGCATTTT. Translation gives CASSLKHRVNQPQHF. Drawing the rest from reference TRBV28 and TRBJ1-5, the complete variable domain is DVKVTQSSRYLVKRTGEKVFLECVQDMDHENMFWYRQDPGLGLRLIYFSYDVKMKEKGDIPEGYSVSREKKERFSLILESASTNQTSMYLCASSLKHRVNQPQHFGDGTRLSIL.

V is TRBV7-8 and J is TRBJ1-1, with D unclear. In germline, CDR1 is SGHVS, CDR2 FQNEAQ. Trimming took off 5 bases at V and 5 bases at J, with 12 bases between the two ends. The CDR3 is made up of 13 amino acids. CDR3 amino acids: CASSRAGLTEAFF. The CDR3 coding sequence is TGTGCCAGCAGCCGGGCAGGTCTTACTGAAGCTTTCTTT.

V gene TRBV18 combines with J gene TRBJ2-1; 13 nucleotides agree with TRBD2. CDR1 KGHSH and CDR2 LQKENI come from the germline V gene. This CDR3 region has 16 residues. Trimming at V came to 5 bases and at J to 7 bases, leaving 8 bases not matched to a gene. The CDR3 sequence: CASSSLLAGGRNEQFF. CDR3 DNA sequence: TGTGCCAGCTCATCCTTACTAGCGGGGGGGCGAAATGAGCAGTTCTTC.

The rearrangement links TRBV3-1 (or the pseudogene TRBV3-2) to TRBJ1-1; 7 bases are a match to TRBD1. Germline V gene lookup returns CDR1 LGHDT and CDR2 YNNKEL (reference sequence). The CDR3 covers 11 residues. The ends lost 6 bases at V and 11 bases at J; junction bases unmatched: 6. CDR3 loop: CASSPGTDAFF. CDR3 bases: TGTGCCAGCAGTCCCGGGACAGACGCTTTCTTT.

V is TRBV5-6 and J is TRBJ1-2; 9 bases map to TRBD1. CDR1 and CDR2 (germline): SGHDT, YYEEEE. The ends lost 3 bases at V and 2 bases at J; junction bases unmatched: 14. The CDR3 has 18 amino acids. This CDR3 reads CASSWGQGIALTNYGYTF. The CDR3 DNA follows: TGTGCCAGCAGCTGGGGACAGGGAATAGCCCTAACCAACTATGGCTACACCTTC.

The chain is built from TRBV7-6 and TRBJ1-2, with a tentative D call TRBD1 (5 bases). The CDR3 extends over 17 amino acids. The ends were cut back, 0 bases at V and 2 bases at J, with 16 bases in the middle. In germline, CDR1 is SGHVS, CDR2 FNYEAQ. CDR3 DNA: TGTGCCAGCAGCTTAGCGATATTTCAGGGCCTAAACTATGGCTACACCTTC. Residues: CASSLAIFQGLNYGYTF.

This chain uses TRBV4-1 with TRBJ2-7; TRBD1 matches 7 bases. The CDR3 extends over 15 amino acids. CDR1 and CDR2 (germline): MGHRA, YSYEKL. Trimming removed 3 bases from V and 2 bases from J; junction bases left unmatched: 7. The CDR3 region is CASSQQTGSAYEQYF. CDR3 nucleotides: TGCGCCAGCAGCCAGCAGACAGGGAGCGCCTACGAGCAGTACTTC.

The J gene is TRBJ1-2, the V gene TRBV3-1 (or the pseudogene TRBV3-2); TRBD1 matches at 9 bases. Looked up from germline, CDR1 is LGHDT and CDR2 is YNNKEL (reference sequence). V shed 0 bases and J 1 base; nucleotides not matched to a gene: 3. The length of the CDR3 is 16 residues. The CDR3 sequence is CASSQDGDRVNYGYTF. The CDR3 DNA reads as TGTGCCAGCAGCCAAGATGGGGACAGGGTTAACTATGGCTACACCTTC.

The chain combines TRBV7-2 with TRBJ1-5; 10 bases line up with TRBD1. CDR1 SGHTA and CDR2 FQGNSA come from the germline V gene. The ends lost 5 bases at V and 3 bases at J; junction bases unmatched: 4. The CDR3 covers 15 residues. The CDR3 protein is CASSLGTGDNQPQHF. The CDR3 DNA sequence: TGTGCCAGCAGCCTTGGGACAGGGGACAATCAGCCCCAGCATTTT. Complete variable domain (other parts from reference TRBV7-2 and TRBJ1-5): GAGVSQSPSNKVTEKGKDVELRCDPISGHTALYWYRQSLGQGLEFLIYFQGNSAPDKSGLPSDRFSAERTGGSVSTLTIQRTQQEDSAVYLCASSLGTGDNQPQHFGDGTRLSIL.

The CDR3 region is CASSIFPDRATEAFF. CDR3 nucleotides: TGTGCCAGCAGCATATTCCCGGACAGGGCGACCGAAGCTTTCTTT. The rearrangement uses TRBV7-9 and TRBJ1-1; TRBD1 matches 8 bases. Germline V gives CDR1 SEHNR, CDR2 FQNEAQ (reference sequence). Germline trimming cut 5 bases from V and 8 bases from J; bases unmatched to any gene: 13. The length of the CDR3 is 15 residues.

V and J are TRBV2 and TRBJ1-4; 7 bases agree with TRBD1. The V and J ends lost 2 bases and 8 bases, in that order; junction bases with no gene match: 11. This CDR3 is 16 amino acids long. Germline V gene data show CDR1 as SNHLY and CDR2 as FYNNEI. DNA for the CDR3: TGTGCCAGCAGTGAACCTATCCAGGGGGTTTTAGAAAAACTGTTTTTT. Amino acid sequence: CASSEPIQGVLEKLFF.

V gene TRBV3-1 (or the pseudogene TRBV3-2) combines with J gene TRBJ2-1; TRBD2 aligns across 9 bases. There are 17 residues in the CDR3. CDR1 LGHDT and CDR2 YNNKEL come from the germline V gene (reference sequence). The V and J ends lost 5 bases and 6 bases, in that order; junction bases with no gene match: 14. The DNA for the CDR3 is TGTGCCAGCAGCGTCACTACTTCTAGCGGGGTAATCAATGAGCAGTTCTTC. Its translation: CASSVTTSSGVINEQFF.

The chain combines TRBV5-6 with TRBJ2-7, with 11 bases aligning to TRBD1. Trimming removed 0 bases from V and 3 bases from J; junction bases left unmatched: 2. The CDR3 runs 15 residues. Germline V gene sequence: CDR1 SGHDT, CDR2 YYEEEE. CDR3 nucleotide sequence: TGTGCCAGCAGCTTGGGGACAGGGGGCTTCTACGAGCAGTACTTC. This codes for CASSLGTGGFYEQYF.

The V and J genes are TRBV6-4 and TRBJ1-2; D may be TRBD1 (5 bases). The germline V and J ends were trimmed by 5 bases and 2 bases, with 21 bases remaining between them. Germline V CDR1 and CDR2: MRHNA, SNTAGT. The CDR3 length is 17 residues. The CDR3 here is CASSIGVWTIINYGYTF. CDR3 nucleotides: TGTGCCAGCAGTATTGGAGTGTGGACAATCATCAACTATGGCTACACCTTC.

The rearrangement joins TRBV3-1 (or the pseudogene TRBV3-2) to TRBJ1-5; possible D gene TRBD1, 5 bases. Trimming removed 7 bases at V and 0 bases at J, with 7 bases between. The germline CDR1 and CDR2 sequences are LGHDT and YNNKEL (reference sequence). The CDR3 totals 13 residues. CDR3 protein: CASTRGSNQPQHF. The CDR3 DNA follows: TGTGCCAGCACTAGGGGTAGCAATCAGCCCCAGCATTTT.